The clone carrying this T cell receptor beta chain was counted many times. Its antigen is unknown. These data belong to a study of response to subunit inactivated influenza vaccine. TCRdb ran MiXCR on the RT-PCR reads and lists one entry per CDR3 protein. The sample lists some 480,000 distinct CDR3 sequences, approximately 10% occurring once. The CDR3 extends over 14 amino acids. Whole-study results and caveats: Each seasonal flu vaccination may recruit only limited new T cells, authors suggested.

The TCR comes from a man aged 50 to 59 who received an inactivated influenza vaccine. This chain joins TRBV21-1 and TRBJ1-2. TRBV21-1 represents a pseudogene. Sequenced material: PBMCs from blood, taken about 40 days after vaccination. Here the CDR3 DNA reads TGTGCCAGCAGCAGTTGCAGAGCTAACTATGGCTACACCTTC. Protein: CASSSCRANYGYTF.